What follows are 22 T cell receptor beta chains derived from one specimen sequenced in a study of blood T cell repertoires in COVID-19. Method: immunoSEQ multiplex PCR; TCRdb's copy keeps in-frame clones and lacks some. Of about 150,000 clones in the sample, about 90% were seen once. The material sequenced was peripheral blood. All receptors come from a man aged 50 to 59 with acute or convalescent COVID-19.

The chain is built from TRBV27 and TRBJ2-4; D possibly corresponds to TRBD1 (5 bases). Trimming took 0 bases from V and 7 from J, leaving 16 bases between them. CDR1 and CDR2 from the germline V gene are MNHEY and SMNVEV (reference sequence). The CDR3 runs 16 residues. The CDR3 region is CASSLSTGGDWNIQYF. The CDR3 coding sequence is TGTGCCAGCAGTTTATCTACAGGTGGAGATTGGAACATTCAGTACTTC.

The chain combines TRBV4-3 with TRBJ2-5, with D possibly TRBD2 on 6 matching bases. CDR1 is LGHNA and CDR2 is YSLEER in the germline V gene. The CDR3 consists of 15 residues. With 4 bases removed from V and 2 bases from J, the gap between germline ends came to 14 bases. The CDR3 region has the DNA TGCGCCAGCAGCCGAAACAGACTAGGACAAGAGACCCAGTACTTC. Its translation is CASSRNRLGQETQYF.

The gene calls are TRBV19 and TRBJ1-5; the D gene is possibly TRBD1 (6 bases). Trimming removed 4 bases at V and 7 bases at J, with 11 bases between. The CDR3 runs 13 residues. Germline CDR1 reads LNHDA; CDR2 reads SQIVND (reference sequence). CDR3 sequence (DNA): TGTGCCAGTAGTAAGGCAGGGGACCAGCCCCAGCATTTT. Translation gives CASSKAGDQPQHF.

This clone came up once. J is TRBJ2-1 and V is TRBV14; D remains ambiguous. This CDR3 contains 12 residues. Looked up from germline, CDR1 is SGHDN and CDR2 is FVKESK. Trimming cost V 4 bases and J 2 bases, with 3 bases left between them. The CDR3 DNA is TGTGCCAGCAGCCGGCCCTACAATGAGCAGTTCTTC. Its protein product is CASSRPYNEQFF.

V usage is TRBV28 and J usage is TRBJ2-7, with D possibly TRBD2 on 7 matching bases. The CDR3 consists of 16 residues. Germline V gives CDR1 MDHEN, CDR2 SYDVKM. V lost 5 bases to trimming and J lost 0 bases, with 17 bases between them. CDR3 DNA: TGTGCCAGCAGTCACGGATCCGGGGGGCCCTCCTACGAGCAGTACGTC. Translating it yields CASSHGSGGPSYEQYV.

This rearrangement joins TRBV7-2 to TRBJ2-1, with TRBD2 identical over 9 bases. Germline-derived CDR1 and CDR2 are SGHTA and FQGNSA. The CDR3 consists of 13 residues. Trimming took 10 bases from V and 3 from J; bases not matched to a gene: 4. CDR3 nucleotides: TGTGCCATCGAGCGGGGGGACTACAATGAGCAGTTCTTC. As protein: CAIERGDYNEQFF.

This clone came up a few times. The genes are TRBV6-6 and TRBJ2-1, with D tentatively TRBD1 (6 bases). The CDR3 is made up of 12 amino acids. Germline V gene lookup returns CDR1 MNHNY and CDR2 SVGAGI (reference sequence). Trimming removed 4 bases from V and 10 bases from J, with 11 bases in between. CDR3 sequence reads: CASSSTGTEQFF. Written as DNA, the CDR3 is TGTGCCAGCAGTTCCACCGGGACAGAGCAGTTCTTC.

The chain carries TRBV27 and TRBJ1-4; TRBD1 aligns across 7 bases. Unmatched junction bases numbered 8, after V lost 5 bases and J lost 5 bases. The germline CDR1 and CDR2 sequences are MNHEY and SMNVEV (reference sequence). This CDR3 has 15 residues. The CDR3 sequence: CASSPRQGWNEKLFF. The DNA of the CDR3 is TGTGCCAGCAGTCCTCGACAGGGATGGAATGAAAAACTGTTTTTT.

This chain links TRBV9 with TRBJ2-2; 9 nucleotides align to TRBD2. Germline CDR1 and CDR2: SGDLS and YYNGEE. V lost 0 bases to trimming and J lost 5 bases; unmatched junction nucleotides: 5. The CDR3 is 16 residues long. The CDR3 DNA reads TGTGCCAGCAGCGTAGTTGCGGGGGGGCGGACCGGGGAGCTGTTTTTT. Residues: CASSVVAGGRTGELFF.

This clone was seen just once. This chain links TRBV13 with TRBJ2-3; D uncertain. This CDR3 contains 14 residues. Trimming removed 0 bases at V and 3 bases at J, with 7 bases between. CDR1 is PRHDT, CDR2 FYEKMQ, per germline (reference sequence). CDR3: CASSLGQRTDTQYF. DNA for the CDR3: TGTGCCAGCAGCTTAGGACAGAGAACAGATACGCAGTATTTT.

The J gene is TRBJ2-3, the V gene TRBV19, with TRBD1 as a possible D gene (5 bases). This CDR3 contains 15 residues. V was clipped by 4 bases and J by 2 bases, with 13 bases between them. CDR1 LNHDA and CDR2 SQIVND come from the germline V gene (reference sequence). CDR3: CASSNGGRDTDTQYF. The CDR3 coding sequence is TGTGCCAGTAGTAATGGCGGCAGGGACACAGATACGCAGTATTTT. Variable domain in full (rest from reference TRBV19 and TRBJ2-3): DGGITQSPKYLFRKEGQNVTLSCEQNLNHDAMYWYRQDPGQGLRLIYYSQIVNDFQKGDIAEGYSVSREKKESFPLTVTSAQKNPTAFYLCASSNGGRDTDTQYFGPGTRLTVL.

The chain links TRBV13 to TRBJ2-2; 8 nucleotides line up with TRBD2. Germline CDR1 and CDR2: PRHDT and FYEKMQ (reference sequence). This CDR3 is 18 amino acids long. With V trimmed by 6 bases and J by 1 base, 13 bases remained unmatched. The chain's CDR3 is CASSFRKRGPQNTGELFF. CDR3 bases: TGTGCCAGCAGTTTTAGAAAGCGGGGGCCTCAGAACACCGGGGAGCTGTTTTTT.

The chain uses TRBV5-1 and TRBJ1-5; D call uncertain. V shed 5 bases and J shed 2 bases, with 8 bases lying between them. The CDR3 sequence is 13 residues long. The germline V gene encodes CDR1 SGHRS and CDR2 YFSETQ. CDR3 coding DNA: TGCGCCAGCAGTCCGGGAGGCAATCAGCCCCAGCATTTT. It translates to CASSPGGNQPQHF.

A few counts support this clone. DNA for the CDR3: TGTGCCAGTAGTATGCAGAGGGGGTACACTGAAGCTTTCTTT. It encodes CASSMQRGYTEAFF. The chain is built from TRBV19 and TRBJ1-1; D possibly corresponds to TRBD1 (6 bases). V lost 3 bases, J lost 3 bases, and 11 bases lay in between. The CDR3 contains 14 residues. Germline values: CDR1 LNHDA, CDR2 SQIVND (reference sequence).

The chain combines TRBV9 with TRBJ2-1; TRBD1 might be the D (6 bases). This CDR3 is 15 amino acids long. Germline V lookup: CDR1 SGDLS, CDR2 YYNGEE. The V end was cut by 5 bases, the J end by 5 bases, with 17 bases between. This chain's CDR3 is CASRRTGSENNEQFF. In DNA form, the CDR3 reads TGTGCCAGCAGGCGTACAGGGAGTGAAAACAATGAGCAGTTCTTC.

The chain recombines TRBV28 with TRBJ1-2; tentatively, D is TRBD1 (6 bases). Germline CDR1 MDHEN, CDR2 SYDVKM. The CDR3 consists of 13 residues. V was cut by 2 bases and J by 8 bases, with 12 bases left in between. The CDR3 protein is CASSLGGARGYTF. The CDR3 DNA reads as TGTGCCAGCAGTTTAGGGGGGGCACGCGGCTACACCTTC.

The V call is TRBV6-5, the J call TRBJ1-4; tentative D call: TRBD1 (6 bases). Between the trimmed V and J ends, which lost 6 bases and 4 bases, there was a span of 6 bases. This CDR3 region has 12 residues. From germline, CDR1 is MNHEY and CDR2 SVGAGI. CDR3 sequence reads: CASRQGNEKLFF. The DNA of the CDR3 is TGTGCCAGCAGACAGGGTAATGAAAAACTGTTTTTT.

This chain uses TRBV28 with TRBJ2-5; D gene uncertain. V lost 5 bases and J 4 bases, leaving 14 bases between the germline ends. This CDR3 has 14 residues. Germline CDR1 is MDHEN and CDR2 is SYDVKM. CDR3 sequence reads: CASSESSPGETQYF. CDR3 sequence (DNA): TGTGCCAGCAGTGAGTCCAGCCCGGGAGAGACCCAGTACTTC.

The genes are TRBV6-5 and TRBJ2-1; 7 nucleotides match TRBD2. Germline V lookup: CDR1 MNHEY, CDR2 SVGAGI. The CDR3 runs to 16 residues. Unmatched junction bases numbered 2, after V lost 0 bases and J lost 0 bases. Here the CDR3 DNA reads TGTGCCAGCAGTTACTCGGGCGGGAGCTCCTACAATGAGCAGTTCTTC. It encodes CASSYSGGSSYNEQFF.

V and J are TRBV7-3 and TRBJ2-2; perhaps TRBD2 as D (5 bases). The germline CDR1 and CDR2 sequences are SGHTA and FQGTGA. CDR3 size: 15 residues. The V and J ends lost 3 bases and 7 bases respectively, with 15 bases between them. The chain's CDR3 is CASSLSGVIGGELFF. The CDR3 DNA is TGTGCCAGCAGCTTGTCCGGGGTTATCGGCGGGGAGCTGTTTTTT.

The rearrangement joins TRBV4-2 to TRBJ1-2, with 8 bases lining up with TRBD1. The CDR3 totals 14 residues. Unmatched junction bases numbered 2, after V lost 0 bases and J lost 5 bases. The germline gives CDR1 LGHNA, CDR2 YNFKEQ. The CDR3 spells CASSQDRGQYGYTF. CDR3 nucleotide sequence: TGTGCCAGCAGCCAAGACAGGGGGCAATATGGCTACACCTTC.

The chain is built from TRBV19 and TRBJ2-5, with D possibly matching TRBD1 (5 bases). Trimming pared 3 bases from V and 5 bases from J, leaving 10 bases between. The CDR3 has 13 residues. The germline CDR1 and CDR2 sequences are LNHDA and SQIVND (reference sequence). In DNA, the CDR3 is TGTGCCAGTAGTATTCCGCCAGGGGAGACCCAGTACTTC. This translates into CASSIPPGETQYF.